These 7 T cell receptor beta chains were sequenced from one sample in a study of a mutant IDH1 vaccine in newly diagnosed glioma. Time point defined: baseline, week 1 (first vaccination visit). Treatment described: pre-vaccination baseline after standard-of-care therapy. Only in-frame clones appear in the TCRdb table, and some are missing; sequencing was by immunoSEQ multiplex PCR. The sample carries about 88,000 clones, almost 85% recorded once. The input for sequencing was PBMCs, taken from a glioma patient treated with radiotherapy, temozolomide or both. The receptors originated from a man in his forties or fifties with glioma. Some clones in this sample may be carry-over from other donors' samples.

For the CDR3, the DNA is TGTGCCTTTACACCAGCGAACACCGGGGAGCTGTTTTTT. As protein: CAFTPANTGELFF. The V gene is TRBV30, the J gene TRBJ2-2; D unresolved. This CDR3 is built from 13 residues. Looked up from germline, CDR1 is GTSNPN and CDR2 is SVGIG (reference sequence). The germline V and J ends were trimmed by 7 bases and 0 bases, with 9 bases remaining between them.

The chain couples TRBV2 to TRBJ2-7; D perhaps matches TRBD2 (6 bases). Looked up from germline, CDR1 is SNHLY and CDR2 is FYNNEI. The CDR3 loop spans 13 amino acids. V lost 10 bases, J lost 11 bases, and 24 bases lay in between. The CDR3 nucleotides are TGTGCCACCGGACGGGACCTGCGCGGGGAGGAGTACTTC. Amino acids: CATGRDLRGEEYF.

The chain combines TRBV11-1 with TRBJ2-5; 13 bases map to TRBD2. The junction had 5 bases not matched to a gene; V was cut back by 5 bases and J by 5 bases. Germline V gives CDR1 SGHAT, CDR2 FQDESV (reference sequence). The CDR3 has 15 amino acids. CDR3 protein: CASSLGTSGVETQYF. The CDR3, as DNA: TGTGCCAGCAGCCTCGGGACTAGCGGGGTGGAGACCCAGTACTTC.

This clone is a singleton in its sample. The chain links TRBV7-9 to TRBJ1-5, with D possibly being TRBD1 (5 bases). Germline V gene sequence: CDR1 SEHNR, CDR2 FQNEAQ (reference sequence). This CDR3 has 17 residues. The V and J ends lost 5 bases and 0 bases respectively, with 17 bases between them. CDR3: CASSPSPGLYSNQPQHF. The CDR3 DNA reads TGTGCCAGCAGCCCTAGCCCGGGGCTCTATAGCAATCAGCCCCAGCATTTT.

The rearrangement joins TRBV30 to TRBJ1-5, with D possibly matching TRBD1 (5 bases). Germline values: CDR1 GTSNPN, CDR2 SVGIG (reference sequence). The V and J ends lost 1 base and 1 base respectively, with 11 bases between them. The CDR3 has 15 residues. The chain's CDR3 is CAWSAPDKSNQPQHF. The CDR3 region has the DNA TGTGCCTGGAGTGCCCCGGACAAGAGCAATCAGCCCCAGCATTTT.

The rearrangement links TRBV29-1 to TRBJ1-6; TRBD1 matches 7 bases. CDR3 length: 13 residues. V shed 5 bases and J 7 bases; nucleotides not matched to a gene: 5. The germline CDR1 and CDR2 sequences are SQVTM and ANQGSEA. The CDR3 protein is CSVIDRANSPLHF. CDR3 coding DNA: TGCAGCGTTATCGACAGGGCGAATTCACCCCTCCACTTT.

V usage is TRBV5-1 and J usage is TRBJ2-1, with D possibly being TRBD1 or TRBD2 (6 bases each). The CDR3 is made up of 16 amino acids. Germline V lookup: CDR1 SGHRS, CDR2 YFSETQ. Between the trimmed V and J ends, which lost 2 bases and 1 base, there was a span of 13 bases. The CDR3 loop is CASSFSGATSYNEQFF. CDR3 in DNA: TGCGCCAGCAGCTTTTCGGGGGCGACGTCCTACAATGAGCAGTTCTTC.